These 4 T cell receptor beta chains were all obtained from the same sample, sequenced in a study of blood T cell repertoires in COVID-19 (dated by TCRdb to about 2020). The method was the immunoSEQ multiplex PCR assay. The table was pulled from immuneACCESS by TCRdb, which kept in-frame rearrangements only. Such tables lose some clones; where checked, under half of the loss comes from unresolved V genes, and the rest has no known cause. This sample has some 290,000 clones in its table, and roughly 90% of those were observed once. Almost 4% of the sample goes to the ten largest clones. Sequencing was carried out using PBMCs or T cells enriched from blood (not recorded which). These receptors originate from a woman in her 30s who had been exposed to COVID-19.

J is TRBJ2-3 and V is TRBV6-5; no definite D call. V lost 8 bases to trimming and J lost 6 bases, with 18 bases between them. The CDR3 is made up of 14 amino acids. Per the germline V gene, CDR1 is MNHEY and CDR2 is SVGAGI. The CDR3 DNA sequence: TGTGCCAGCCGGGTCGGGTGGATTTTGGATACGCAGTATTTT. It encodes CASRVGWILDTQYF.

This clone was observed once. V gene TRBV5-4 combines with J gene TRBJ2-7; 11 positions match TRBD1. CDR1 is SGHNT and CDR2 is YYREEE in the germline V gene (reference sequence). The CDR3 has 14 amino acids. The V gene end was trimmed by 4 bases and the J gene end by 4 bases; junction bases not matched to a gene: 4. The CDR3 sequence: CASSPGTGGYEQYF. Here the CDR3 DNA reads TGTGCCAGCAGCCCCGGGACAGGGGGGTACGAGCAGTACTTC.

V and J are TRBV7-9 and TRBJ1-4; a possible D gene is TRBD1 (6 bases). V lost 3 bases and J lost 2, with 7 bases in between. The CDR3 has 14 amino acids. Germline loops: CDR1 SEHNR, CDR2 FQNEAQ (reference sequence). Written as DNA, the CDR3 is TGTGCCAGCAGCTTGGACAGCACTAATGAAAAACTGTTTTTT. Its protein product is CASSLDSTNEKLFF.

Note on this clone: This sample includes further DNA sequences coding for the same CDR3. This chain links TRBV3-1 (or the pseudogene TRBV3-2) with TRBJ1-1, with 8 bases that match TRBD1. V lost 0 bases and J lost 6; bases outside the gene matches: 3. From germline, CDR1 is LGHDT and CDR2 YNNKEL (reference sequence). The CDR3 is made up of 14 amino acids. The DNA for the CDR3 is TGTGCCAGCAGCCAAGAGGACAGGGATGCTGAAGCTTTCTTT. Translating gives CASSQEDRDAEAFF.